These 10 T cell receptor beta chains came from one sample sequenced in a study of T cells after somatic rescue of genetic block. The method was immunoSEQ multiplex PCR; TCRdb's version includes in-frame clones alone and lacks a portion of them. The sample has some 70,000 clones, more than 75% seen once; the top ten hold less than 3.5%. The source material was peripheral blood mononuclear cells (PBMCs). The receptor set was obtained from a man under 40.

V usage is TRBV12-2 and J usage is TRBJ2-3; the table's TRBD2 call for D was not verified on the DNA. TRBV12-2 is a pseudogene segment. This CDR3 contains 17 residues. DNA for the CDR3: TGTGCAAGTCGCACCTTTCCGGGACTGGGACTTTTGGATACGCAGTATTTT. Its translation is CASRTFPGLGLLDTQYF.

The chain links TRBV11-3 to TRBJ1-6; the D gene is possibly TRBD1 (6 bases). Trimming pared 1 base from V and 8 bases from J, leaving 12 bases between. CDR3 length: 15 amino acids. CDR1 is SGHNT, CDR2 YENEEA, per germline. The chain's CDR3 is CASSLGGTSHSPLHF. The CDR3 nucleotides are TGTGCCAGCAGCTTAGGAGGGACAAGTCATTCACCCCTCCACTTT.

This chain links TRBV10-1 with TRBJ1-5; D possibly corresponds to TRBD1 (5 bases). The germline V gene encodes CDR1 WNHNN and CDR2 SYGVQD (reference sequence). Between the trimmed V and J ends, which lost 6 bases and 2 bases, there was a span of 20 bases. This CDR3 has 17 residues. CDR3 in amino acids: CASSPLSQVEGNQPQHF. The CDR3 DNA follows: TGCGCCAGCAGCCCTCTTTCACAGGTGGAGGGCAATCAGCCCCAGCATTTT.

This clone is a singleton in its sample. The V and J genes are TRBV7-9 and TRBJ2-3; 11 bases map to TRBD2. Germline CDR1 reads SEHNR; CDR2 reads FQNEAQ (reference sequence). V was pared by 6 bases and J by 4 bases, with 6 bases of the junction left unmatched. The CDR3 extends over 15 amino acids. The CDR3 loop is CASRTSGRWADTQYF. In DNA form, the CDR3 reads TGTGCCAGCAGAACTAGCGGGAGATGGGCAGATACGCAGTATTTT.

J is TRBJ2-7 and V is TRBV5-1; D possibly corresponds to TRBD1 (6 bases). Per germline, CDR1 SGHRS and CDR2 YFSETQ. Deletions cut 0 bases from V and 2 bases from J, with 12 bases between. The CDR3 covers 15 residues. The CDR3 bases are TGCGCCAGCAGCTTGGCACCGACAGGTACCTACGAGCAGTACTTC. Protein sequence: CASSLAPTGTYEQYF.

The chain combines TRBV7-9 with TRBJ2-6, with 7 bases lining up with TRBD1. The V gene's germline CDR1 is SEHNR and CDR2 FQNEAQ (reference sequence). V gave up 4 bases and J gave up 3 bases; unmatched junction bases: 3. This CDR3 comprises 15 residues. In DNA form, the CDR3 reads TGTGCCAGCAGCTCCAACAGGGGTGGGGCCAACGTCCTGACTTTC. Translation gives CASSSNRGGANVLTF.

This clone was seen only once. This chain joins TRBV27 and TRBJ2-1; no clear D gene. The V end lost 4 bases, the J end lost 8 bases, and 6 bases lay between the germline ends. The CDR3 runs 11 residues. The germline V gene encodes CDR1 MNHEY and CDR2 SMNVEV (reference sequence). The CDR3 nucleotides read TGTGCCAGCAGTTCCATCGATGAGCAGTTCTTC. Translation: CASSSIDEQFF.

The chain carries TRBV20-1 and TRBJ1-1, with D uncertain. The germline CDR1 and CDR2 sequences are DFQATT and SNEGSKA (reference sequence). The CDR3 contains 11 residues. Trimming shortened V by 4 bases and J by 11 bases, and 14 bases separated the two germline ends. CDR3 bases: TGCAGTGCTACCGGGGAGGTCCCCGCTTTCTTT. Its protein product is CSATGEVPAFF.

This chain uses TRBV11-3 with TRBJ2-3; no definite D call. CDR1 is SGHNT and CDR2 is YENEEA in the germline V gene. The CDR3 has 13 residues. V was pared by 0 bases and J by 3 bases, with 4 bases between. CDR3 loop: CASSLEGTDTQYF. The CDR3 coding sequence is TGTGCCAGCAGCTTAGAGGGTACAGATACGCAGTATTTT.

The rearrangement joins TRBV6-1 to TRBJ2-7; 7 bases align to TRBD1. CDR1 is MNHNS, CDR2 SASEGT, per germline. The CDR3 sequence is 14 residues long. V dropped 6 bases and J dropped 1; count of bases not matched to a gene: 6. DNA of the CDR3: TGTGCCAGCAGACGGGACAGAAATTCCTACGAGCAGTACTTC. Translation: CASRRDRNSYEQYF.